This is a list of T cell receptor beta chains from one sample in a study of T cell repertoires in enteric fever. TCRdb re-analysed the reads in MiXCR, keeping a single row per CDR3 protein. The repertoire holds 1,300 to 1,500 distinct CDR3 sequences, with about 35% as singletons. Sequences were obtained from CCR7- CD38- CD4+ T cells from PBMCs. These receptors were obtained from a human donor with Salmonella enteric fever, either typhoid or paratyphoid (not recorded which). CDR3s include the opening cysteine and the closing phenylalanine or tryptophan.

TRBJ2-7,TRBV5-1,CASSAGSNYEQYF
TRBJ1-1,TRBV7-6,CASAIQPNTEAFF
TRBJ1-2,TRBV5-1,CASSPTNKGLTSGYTF
TRBJ2-1,TRBV9,CASSVGTGENVGQFF
TRBJ1-5,TRBV12-3/TRBV12-4,CASRKRGQGSDQPQHF
TRBJ2-3,TRBV21-1,CASTHYVREVTNTQYF
TRBJ1-4,TRBV5-1,CASRAGANEKLFF
TRBJ2-2,TRBV7-8,CASSPPGLAGGSTGELFF
TRBJ1-5,TRBV12-5,CASGLDDLQPQHF
TRBJ2-1,TRBV5-1,CASSLSSGRENEQFF
TRBJ2-7,TRBV5-1,CANNSGIASYEQYF